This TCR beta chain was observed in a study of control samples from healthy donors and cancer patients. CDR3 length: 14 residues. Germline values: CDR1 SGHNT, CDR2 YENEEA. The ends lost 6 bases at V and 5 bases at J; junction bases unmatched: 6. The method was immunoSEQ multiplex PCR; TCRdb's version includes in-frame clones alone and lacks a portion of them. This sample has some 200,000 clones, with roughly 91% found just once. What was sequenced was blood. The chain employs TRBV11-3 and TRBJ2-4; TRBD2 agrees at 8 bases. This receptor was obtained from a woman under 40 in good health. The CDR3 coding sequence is TGTGCCAGCAGGAGCGGGAGTGGCGAAAACATTCAGTACTTC. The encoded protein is CASRSGSGENIQYF.